This entry concerns a single T cell receptor (beta chain). The antigen is undetermined. This could be a read error, since a much larger clone is one nucleotide away. Amplification targeted the TCR beta CDR3 regions, with RNA transcripts as the source material. First-round RT-PCR relied on HTBI primers, and a second-round multiplex PCR came next. TCRdb used MiXCR to reprocess the multiplex PCR reads, holding one entry per CDR3 protein. In the table there are almost 750,000 distinct CDR3 sequences, 35% to 50% of which are singletons. Every ophthalmopathy donor presented moderate-to-severe activity, CAS ≥3, NOSPECS ≥4 and duration under 3 months. These data come from a study of Graves' ophthalmopathy and Graves' hyperthyroidism. Whole-study results and caveats: The blood repertoire also included most expanded thyroid clonotypes above 0.001 frequency.

The CDR3 has 12 amino acids. Germline CDR1 and CDR2: SQVTM and ANQGSEA. The genes are TRBV29-1 and TRBJ1-1, with D possibly being TRBD1 (5 bases). This TCR was sampled from an adult man with Graves' ophthalmopathy. The sequenced material came from peripheral blood. The chain's CDR3 is CSPRQMNTGAFF. The CDR3 coding sequence is TGCAGCCCACGACAGATGAACACTGGAGCTTTCTTT.